A selection of T cell receptor beta chains follows, all from one sample in a study of vaccination and CD4 T cells after COVID-19. Their specific antigens are unknown. TCRdb processed the PCR reads anew with MiXCR; each CDR3 protein has one entry. The data show about 14,000 distinct CDR3 sequences, approximately 61% seen once. The sequenced material came from CD4+ T cells from blood, cultured in vitro. These receptors all stem from a human donor who had recovered from COVID-19. Both conserved end residues are part of each CDR3. The D gene is left open where the match is weak. The size field is filled for only some rows; it gives once, few, many or a size class.

clone size	D gene	V gene	J gene	CDR3 DNA	CDR3 protein
-	-	TRBV30	TRBJ1-2	TGTGCCTGGAGTGCACAGGTCTTCTTGGGAGATGGCTACACCTTC	CAWSAQVFLGDGYTF
-	-	TRBV28	TRBJ1-1	TGTGCTCTAACAGGACCCACTCAGGAGTCAGCTTTCTTT	CALTGPTQESAFF
-	-	TRBV6-2/TRBV6-3	TRBJ2-5	TGTGCCAGCAGTGGACCTGGCTGGGAGACCCAGTACTTC	CASSGPGWETQYF
-	-	TRBV25-1	TRBJ1-1	TGTGCCAGCAGTGAATTGGGCAGGCCGGTTGAAGCTTTCTTT	CASSELGRPVEAFF
medium-sized	TRBD2	TRBV20-1	TRBJ2-7	TGCAGTGCTAGTAGCGGGCACGAGCAGTACTTC	CSASSGHEQYF
-	TRBD2	TRBV10-1	TRBJ2-3	TGCGCCAGCTCGGGAGCTAGCGGGAGCACAGATACGCAGTATTTT	CASSGASGSTDTQYF
-	TRBD1	TRBV27	TRBJ1-4	TGTGCCAGCAGGTTACAGGGGTCGGGTGAAAAACTGTTTTTT	CASRLQGSGEKLFF
-	TRBD2	TRBV20-1	TRBJ2-3	TGCAGTGCTAGGAGCGGGATTGGCACAGATACGCAGTATTTT	CSARSGIGTDTQYF
-	-	TRBV27	TRBJ2-1	TGTGCCAGCTCGGGAAGGGCCGGAGTCAATGAGCAGTTCTTC	CASSGRAGVNEQFF
-	-	TRBV11-2	TRBJ1-3	TGTGCCAGCAGCTTAGCCCCGGCGTTGGGAAACACCATATATTTT	CASSLAPALGNTIYF
-	TRBD1	TRBV7-8	TRBJ1-6	TGTGCCAGCAGACCCGGGACAGCCAATTCACCCCTCCACTTT	CASRPGTANSPLHF
-	-	TRBV12-3/TRBV12-4	TRBJ2-3	TGTGCCAGCTGTATAGGGGCACACACAGATACGCAGTATTTT	CASCIGAHTDTQYF
few	-	TRBV12-3/TRBV12-4	TRBJ1-2	TGTGCCAGCAGTTTAGGACAGTCCTATGGCTACACCTTC	CASSLGQSYGYTF
-	-	TRBV11-2	TRBJ1-6	TGTGCCAGCAGCTTATCCCAGGACAGCTATTCACCCCTCCACTTT	CASSLSQDSYSPLHF
-	TRBD1	TRBV20-1	TRBJ1-6	TGCAGTGCTAGAGATATCACAGGGGCCTCCTATAATTCACCCCTCCACTTT	CSARDITGASYNSPLHF
-	-	TRBV7-3	TRBJ1-3	TGTGCCAGCAGCCCTGCCTCTGGAAACACCATATATTTT	CASSPASGNTIYF
-	-	TRBV20-1	TRBJ1-3	TGCAGTGCCCGGACCCCTTTACAGGACTCTGGAAACACCATATATTTT	CSARTPLQDSGNTIYF
-	-	TRBV11-2	TRBJ2-7	TGTGCCAGCAGCTCCGGGTATCTCACCTACGAGCAGTACTTC	CASSSGYLTYEQYF
few	-	TRBV21-1	TRBJ1-6	TGTGCCAGCAGCAAAGGGGCCGTTAATTCACCCCTCCACTTT	CASSKGAVNSPLHF
-	TRBD1	TRBV6-1	TRBJ1-2	TGTGCCAGCAGTGACCGACAGGGAAGTCCGGGATCCTATGGCTACACCTTC	CASSDRQGSPGSYGYTF
few	TRBD1	TRBV12-3/TRBV12-4	TRBJ1-2	TGTGCCAGCAGTAGGACAGGGAGGAGCGGAGGGGGAGGCTACACCTTC	CASSRTGRSGGGGYTF
-	TRBD1	TRBV6-2/TRBV6-3	TRBJ1-5	TGTGCCAGCAGTCGAGGACAGGGTAGCAATCAGCCCCAGCATTTT	CASSRGQGSNQPQHF
-	TRBD1	TRBV11-2	TRBJ1-1	TGTGCCAGCAGCAGATCGACAGGGACGGGCACTGAAGCTTTCTTT	CASSRSTGTGTEAFF
-	TRBD2	TRBV20-1	TRBJ2-1	TGCAGTGCTAGACGGACTAGCGGGAGTGTCAGTGAGCAGTTCTTC	CSARRTSGSVSEQFF
-	-	TRBV20-1	TRBJ2-4	TGCAGTGCTACCCGGGAGGCCAAAAACATTCAGTACTTC	CSATREAKNIQYF
-	TRBD1	TRBV6-2/TRBV6-3	TRBJ1-2	TGTGCCAGCAGTTGGGGACAGACAAACTATGGCTACACCTTC	CASSWGQTNYGYTF
few	TRBD1	TRBV15	TRBJ2-7	TGTGCCACCAGCAGAGCCCGGGACAGGCCAAGCGAGCAGTACTTC	CATSRARDRPSEQYF
-	-	TRBV6-1	TRBJ2-2	TGTGCCAGCAGTGCGCCTAGTCGTCGCGACACCGGGGAGCTGTTTTTT	CASSAPSRRDTGELFF
-	-	TRBV18	TRBJ2-7	TGTGCCAGCTCACCGACGGGGGGCGGTGATGTGCAGTACTTC	CASSPTGGGDVQYF
-	TRBD2	TRBV7-8	TRBJ2-7	TGTGCCAGCAGCCCCCGGCTAGCGGGATCGACCGAGCAGTACTTC	CASSPRLAGSTEQYF
-	-	TRBV19	TRBJ1-5	TGTGCCAGTAGGTTCAGGGAAAATAGCAATCAGCCCCAGCATTTT	CASRFRENSNQPQHF
-	-	TRBV20-1	TRBJ2-2	TGCAGTGCTAGAGCCCCTTTGGACACCGGGGAGCTGTTTTTT	CSARAPLDTGELFF
-	TRBD1	TRBV6-2/TRBV6-3	TRBJ2-6	TGTGCCAGCAGGGCCCGGGACAGGGCCATCTCTGGGGCCAACGTCCTGACTTTC	CASRARDRAISGANVLTF
once	TRBD1	TRBV2	TRBJ1-1	TGTGCCAGCAGTGAAGGCCCCAGGGGGCGGAGAGCTTTCTTT	CASSEGPRGRRAFF
-	-	TRBV27	TRBJ1-5	TGTGCCAGCAGTTGGGGGGGAAGGAATCAGCCCCAGCATTTT	CASSWGGRNQPQHF
-	-	TRBV11-2	TRBJ1-5	TGTGCCAGCAGCCCAGACGGAGATCAGCCCCAGCATTTT	CASSPDGDQPQHF
few	-	TRBV7-8	TRBJ1-6	TGTGCCAGCAGCCAACTGAACATCGGGGAGAATTCACCCCTCCACTTT	CASSQLNIGENSPLHF
few	-	TRBV6-1	TRBJ1-5	TGTGCCAGCAGCCAGGACTACAATCAGCCCCAGCATTTT	CASSQDYNQPQHF
large	-	TRBV20-1	TRBJ2-3	TGCAGTTCCAGCTTCACAGATACGCAGTATTTT	CSSSFTDTQYF
-	-	TRBV7-3	TRBJ2-1	TGTGCCAGCAGCTTCGATCCCTACAATGAGCAGTTCTTC	CASSFDPYNEQFF
few	-	TRBV27	TRBJ1-1	TGTGCCAGCAGCCCTAACTGGGGGAGGCACACTGAAGCTTTCTTT	CASSPNWGRHTEAFF
-	TRBD2	TRBV29-1	TRBJ2-7	TGCAGCGTCAGGACTAGCGGGGGGGGTTACGAGCAGTACTTC	CSVRTSGGGYEQYF
few	TRBD1	TRBV20-1	TRBJ1-5	TGCAGTGCTACCCTGACAGGGGTAAATCAGCCCCAGCATTTT	CSATLTGVNQPQHF
-	TRBD1	TRBV20-1	TRBJ1-5	TGCAGTGCTAGTCCCACAGGGGGTTTTAGCAATCAGCCCCAGCATTTT	CSASPTGGFSNQPQHF
-	-	TRBV20-1	TRBJ2-1	TGCAGTGCTAGAGATCGAGCAGGGAACAATGAGCAGTTCTTC	CSARDRAGNNEQFF
-	-	TRBV11-2	TRBJ2-7	TGTGCCAGCAGCTTTTTCTACGAGCAGTACTTC	CASSFFYEQYF
-	-	TRBV27	TRBJ2-3	TGTGCCAGCAGTTTGGCAGTAAGCACAGATACGCAGTATTTT	CASSLAVSTDTQYF
few	TRBD2	TRBV7-8	TRBJ2-7	TGTGCCAGCAGCTTGGGGACTAGCGGCGCTACCTACGAGCAGTACTTC	CASSLGTSGATYEQYF
-	TRBD1	TRBV20-1	TRBJ1-2	TGCAGTGCTAGGGGACAGGGGGCGCGAGGCTATGGCTACACCTTC	CSARGQGARGYGYTF
-	-	TRBV10-3	TRBJ1-6	TGTGCCACCGGGGTCGATGTTGCCCTCCACTTT	CATGVDVALHF
-	-	TRBV6-5	TRBJ2-3	TGTGCCAGCAGTTTTATAGGACGTAGCACAGATACGCAGTATTTT	CASSFIGRSTDTQYF